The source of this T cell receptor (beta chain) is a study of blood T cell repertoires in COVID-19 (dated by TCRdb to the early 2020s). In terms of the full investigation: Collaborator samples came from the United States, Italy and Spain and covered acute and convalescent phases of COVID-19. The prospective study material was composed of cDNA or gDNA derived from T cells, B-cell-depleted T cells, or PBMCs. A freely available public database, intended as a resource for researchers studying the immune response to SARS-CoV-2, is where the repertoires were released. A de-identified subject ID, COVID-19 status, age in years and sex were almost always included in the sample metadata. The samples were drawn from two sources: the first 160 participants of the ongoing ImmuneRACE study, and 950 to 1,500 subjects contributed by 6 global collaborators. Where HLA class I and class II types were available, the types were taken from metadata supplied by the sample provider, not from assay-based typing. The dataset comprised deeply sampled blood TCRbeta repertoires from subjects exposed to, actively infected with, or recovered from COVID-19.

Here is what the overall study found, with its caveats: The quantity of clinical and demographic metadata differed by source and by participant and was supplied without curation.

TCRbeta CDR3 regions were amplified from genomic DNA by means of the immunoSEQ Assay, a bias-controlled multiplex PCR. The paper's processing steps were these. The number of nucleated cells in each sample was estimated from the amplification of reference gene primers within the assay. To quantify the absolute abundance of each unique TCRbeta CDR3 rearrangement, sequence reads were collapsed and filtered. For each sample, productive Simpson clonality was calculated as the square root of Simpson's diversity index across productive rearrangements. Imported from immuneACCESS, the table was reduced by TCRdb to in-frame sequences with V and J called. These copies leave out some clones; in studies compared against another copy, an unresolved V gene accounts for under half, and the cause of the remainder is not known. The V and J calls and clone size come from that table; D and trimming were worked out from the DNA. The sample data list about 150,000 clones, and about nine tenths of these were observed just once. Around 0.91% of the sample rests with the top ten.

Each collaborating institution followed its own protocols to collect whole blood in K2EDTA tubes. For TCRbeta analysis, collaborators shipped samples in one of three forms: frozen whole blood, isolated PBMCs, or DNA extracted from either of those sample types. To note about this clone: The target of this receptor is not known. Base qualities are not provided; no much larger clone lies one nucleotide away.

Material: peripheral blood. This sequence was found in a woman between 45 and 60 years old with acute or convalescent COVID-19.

The CDR3 corresponds to CASSPSGTSKFF. The nucleotide sequence reads as follows: TGTGCCAGCAGCCCCTCCGGGACTAGTAAGTTCTTC. The sequence joins TRBV3-1 (or the pseudogene TRBV3-2) to TRBJ2-1, and TRBD2 matches 8 of the central bases. Trimming removed 4 bases from V and 14 bases from J; the gene matches leave 7 bases unexplained. Measured from the cysteine to the phenylalanine, the CDR3 is 12 residues long. The retained sequence is limited to the CDR3, 36 bases, with the frame set at the first base. CDR1 and CDR2 are read off the germline V gene (reference sequence) as LGHDT and YNNKEL.